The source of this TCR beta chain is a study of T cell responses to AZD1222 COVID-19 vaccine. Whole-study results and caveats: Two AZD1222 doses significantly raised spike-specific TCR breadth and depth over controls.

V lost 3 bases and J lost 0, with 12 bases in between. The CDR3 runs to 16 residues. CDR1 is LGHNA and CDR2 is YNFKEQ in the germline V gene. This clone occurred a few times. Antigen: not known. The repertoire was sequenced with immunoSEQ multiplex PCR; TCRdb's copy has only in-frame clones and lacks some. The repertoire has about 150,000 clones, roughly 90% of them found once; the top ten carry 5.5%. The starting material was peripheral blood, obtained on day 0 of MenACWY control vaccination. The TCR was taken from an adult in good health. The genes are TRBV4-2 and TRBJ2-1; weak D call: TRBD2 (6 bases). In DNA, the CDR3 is TGTGCCAGCAGCCACGTGGGACTGAGCTCCTACAATGAGCAGTTCTTC. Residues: CASSHVGLSSYNEQFF.